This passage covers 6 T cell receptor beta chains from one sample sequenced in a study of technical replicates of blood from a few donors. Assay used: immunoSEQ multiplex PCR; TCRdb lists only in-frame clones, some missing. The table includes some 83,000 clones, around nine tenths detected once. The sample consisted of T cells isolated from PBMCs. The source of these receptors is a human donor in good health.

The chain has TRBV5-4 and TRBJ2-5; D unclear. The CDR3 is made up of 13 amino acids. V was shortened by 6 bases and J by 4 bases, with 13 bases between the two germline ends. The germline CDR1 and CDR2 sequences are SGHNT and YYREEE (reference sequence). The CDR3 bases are TGTGCCAGCAAAGAGGCGAGCGCAGAGACCCAGTACTTC. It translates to CASKEASAETQYF.

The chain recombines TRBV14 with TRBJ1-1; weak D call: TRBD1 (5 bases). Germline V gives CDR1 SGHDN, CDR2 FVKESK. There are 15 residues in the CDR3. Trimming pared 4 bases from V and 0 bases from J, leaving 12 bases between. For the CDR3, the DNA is TGTGCCAGCAGCCCCTACCAGGGAATGAACACTGAAGCTTTCTTT. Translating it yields CASSPYQGMNTEAFF.

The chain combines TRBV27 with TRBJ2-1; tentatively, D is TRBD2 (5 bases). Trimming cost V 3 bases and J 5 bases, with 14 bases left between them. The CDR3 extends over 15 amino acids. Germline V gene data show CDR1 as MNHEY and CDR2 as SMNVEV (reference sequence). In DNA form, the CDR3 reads TGTGCCAGCAGTTTTGTGCTAGAGGGTAACAATGAGCAGTTCTTC. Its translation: CASSFVLEGNNEQFF.

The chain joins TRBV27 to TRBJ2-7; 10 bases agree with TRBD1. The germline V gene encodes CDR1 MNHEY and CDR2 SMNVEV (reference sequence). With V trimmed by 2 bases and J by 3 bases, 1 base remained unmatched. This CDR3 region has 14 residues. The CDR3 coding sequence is TGTGCCAGCAGTTTAGGGACAGGGGTCTACGAGCAGTACTTC. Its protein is CASSLGTGVYEQYF.

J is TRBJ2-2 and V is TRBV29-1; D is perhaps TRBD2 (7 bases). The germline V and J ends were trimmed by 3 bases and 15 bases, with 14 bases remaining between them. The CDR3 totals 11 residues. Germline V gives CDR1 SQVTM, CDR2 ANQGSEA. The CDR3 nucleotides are TGCAGCGTTGAGCGCGGGGGCAAGGTGTTTTTT. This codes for CSVERGGKVFF.

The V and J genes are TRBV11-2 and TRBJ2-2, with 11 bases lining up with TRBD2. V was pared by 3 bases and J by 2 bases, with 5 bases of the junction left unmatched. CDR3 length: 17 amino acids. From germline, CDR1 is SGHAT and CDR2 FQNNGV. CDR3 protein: CASSLVGLAENTGELFF. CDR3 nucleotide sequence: TGTGCCAGCAGCTTGGTGGGACTAGCGGAAAACACCGGGGAGCTGTTTTTT.